Listed below are T cell receptor beta chains from one sample, sequenced in a study of siplizumab effects on memory and regulatory T cells. Method: immunoSEQ multiplex PCR; TCRdb's copy keeps in-frame clones and lacks some. This sample has 99,000 or so clones; more than 85% occur once, and the top ten carry roughly 0.62%. Sequenced material: Tregs sorted from blood. These receptors were collected from a human donor in good health. CDR3s include the opening cysteine and the closing phenylalanine or tryptophan. The D gene is left open where the match is weak. Clone size, where shown, is once, few, many, or a class for clones that have expanded.

>-|TRBJ2-6|TRBD2|TRBV7-9
CASSFIAGPRSGANVLTF
TGTGCCAGCAGCTTTATAGCGGGCCCTCGCTCTGGGGCCAACGTCCTGACTTTC
>-|TRBJ2-3|TRBD1|TRBV5-5
CANPPGTGTDTQYF
TGTGCCAACCCACCCGGGACAGGCACAGATACGCAGTATTTT
>-|TRBJ1-1|-|TRBV7-9
CASRPPIRDGQRNTEAFF
TGTGCCAGCAGACCCCCCATTAGGGACGGGCAGAGGAACACTGAAGCTTTCTTT
>-|TRBJ2-5|-|TRBV27
CASSLMGGHGTQYF
TGTGCCAGCAGTTTGATGGGAGGTCATGGGACCCAGTACTTC
>-|TRBJ2-3|TRBD2|TRBV5-4
CASSLGLAGVQDTQYF
TGTGCCAGCAGCTTGGGGCTAGCGGGAGTTCAAGATACGCAGTATTTT
>-|TRBJ2-1|-|TRBV11-2
CASSFEGVGYNEQFF
TGTGCCAGCAGCTTCGAGGGGGTGGGTTACAATGAGCAGTTCTTC
>-|TRBJ1-2|TRBD1|TRBV6-1
CASSEVGQSSYGYTF
TGTGCCAGCAGTGAAGTGGGACAGTCCTCCTATGGCTACACCTTC
>-|TRBJ2-3|-|TRBV7-9
CASSFGLYDFVTDTQYF
TGTGCCAGCAGCTTCGGACTCTACGATTTCGTCACAGATACGCAGTATTTT
>-|TRBJ2-5|-|TRBV5-6
CASSLESGVPQETQYF
TGTGCCAGCAGCTTGGAATCGGGGGTACCGCAAGAGACCCAGTACTTC
>-|TRBJ2-7|-|TRBV2
CASSEGKRSYYEQYF
TGTGCCAGCAGTGAAGGAAAGCGGAGCTACTACGAGCAGTACTTC
>-|TRBJ1-1|TRBD1|TRBV9
CASSFRDRGWDTEAFF
TGTGCCAGCAGCTTCCGGGACAGGGGGTGGGACACTGAAGCTTTCTTT
>-|TRBJ2-3|-|TRBV21-1
CASSKGRARTTDTQYF
TGTGCCAGCAGCAAAGGGCGGGCAAGAACCACAGATACGCAGTATTTT
>-|TRBJ2-2|-|TRBV6-5
CASSYSGLTGELFF
TGTGCCAGCAGTTACTCAGGGCTTACCGGGGAGCTGTTTTTT
>once|TRBJ2-1|TRBD2|TRBV10-3
CATELAGGVNEQFF
TGTGCCACAGAACTAGCGGGGGGGGTCAATGAGCAGTTCTTC
>-|TRBJ1-1|-|TRBV13
CASSWTVNTEAFF
TGTGCCAGCAGCTGGACGGTGAACACTGAAGCTTTCTTT
>-|TRBJ2-7|TRBD2|TRBV5-1
CASTGGSGISFGGEQYF
TGCGCCAGCACCGGAGGTAGCGGGATAAGTTTCGGGGGCGAGCAGTACTTC
>-|TRBJ2-1|-|TRBV10-3
CAISVAWASDPYNEQFF
TGTGCCATCAGTGTCGCCTGGGCTAGCGACCCCTACAATGAGCAGTTCTTC
>-|TRBJ2-7|TRBD2|TRBV27
CASSLIAGGPYEQYF
TGTGCCAGCAGTCTAATAGCGGGAGGGCCCTACGAGCAGTACTTC
>-|TRBJ1-5|-|TRBV23-1
CASSQYGTTQPQHF
TGCGCCAGCAGTCAATACGGGACCACGCAGCCCCAGCATTTT
>-|TRBJ2-2|-|TRBV9
CASSVGLGSTGELFF
TGTGCCAGCAGCGTCGGACTGGGGAGCACCGGGGAGCTGTTTTTT
>-|TRBJ1-2|TRBD1|TRBV30
CAWRDRGYGYTF
TGTGCCTGGCGCGACAGGGGCTATGGCTACACCTTC
>once|TRBJ2-7|-|TRBV10-3
CAISVKQGPYEQYF
TGTGCCATCAGTGTTAAACAGGGTCCCTACGAGCAGTACTTC
>once|TRBJ2-7|TRBD1|TRBV10-2
CASTHQGASYEQYF
TGCGCCAGCACCCACCAGGGGGCTTCCTACGAGCAGTACTTC
>-|TRBJ1-2|-|TRBV10-3
CAISESKAPYGYTF
TGTGCCATCAGTGAGTCGAAGGCACCGTATGGCTACACCTTC
>-|TRBJ1-5|-|TRBV5-1
CASSLGGGDARNQPQHF
TGCGCCAGCAGCCTAGGGGGAGGGGACGCACGTAATCAGCCCCAGCATTTT
>-|TRBJ2-2|-|TRBV7-8
CASSSHTGELFF
TGTGCCAGCAGCTCACATACCGGGGAGCTGTTTTTT
>few|TRBJ1-2|-|TRBV2
CASGMYGYTF
TGTGCCAGCGGGATGTATGGCTACACCTTC
>-|TRBJ2-7|-|TRBV18
CASSPSAEQYF
TGTGCCAGCTCACCATCCGCCGAGCAGTACTTC
>once|TRBJ1-2|-|TRBV30
CAWKDRLYGYTF
TGTGCCTGGAAGGACCGCCTCTATGGCTACACCTTC
>-|TRBJ2-7|-|TRBV9
CASSVWAGSYEQYF
TGTGCCAGCAGCGTATGGGCAGGGTCCTACGAGCAGTACTTC
>-|TRBJ1-2|TRBD1|TRBV5-6
CASSTHRQGVRYGYTF
TGTGCCAGCAGCACCCACCGACAGGGGGTCAGGTATGGCTACACCTTC
>-|TRBJ2-7|-|TRBV11-2
CASSLAAPGTYEQYF
TGTGCCAGCAGCTTAGCCGCTCCTGGAACCTACGAGCAGTACTTC
>once|TRBJ2-5|-|TRBV5-1
CASSPTPGQLTYF
TGCGCCAGCAGCCCGACCCCTGGTCAGTTGACGTACTTC
>few|TRBJ1-1|TRBD1|TRBV5-6
CASSLGQGANAFF
TGTGCCAGCAGCTTGGGACAGGGGGCGAATGCTTTCTTT
>-|TRBJ2-1|-|TRBV11-2
CASSLVGRNEQFF
TGTGCCAGCAGCTTGGTCGGTCGCAATGAGCAGTTCTTC
>-|TRBJ2-7|-|TRBV11-3
CASSLGQSYEQYF
TGTGCCAGCAGCTTAGGACAGAGCTACGAGCAGTACTTC
>-|TRBJ1-6|-|TRBV6-6
CASSLNQGHRNSPLHF
TGTGCCAGCAGTTTAAACCAGGGGCACCGGAATTCACCCCTCCACTTT
>-|TRBJ1-2|-|TRBV19
CASSIGGNYGYTF
TGTGCCAGTAGTATTGGGGGGAACTATGGCTACACCTTC
>once|TRBJ2-1|-|TRBV29-1
CSVDRDPEQFF
TGCAGCGTCGACCGGGACCCCGAGCAGTTCTTC
>-|TRBJ1-2|TRBD1|TRBV2
CASSEGNRGINYGYTF
TGTGCCAGCAGTGAAGGGAACAGGGGGATCAACTATGGCTACACCTTC
>-|TRBJ2-7|-|TRBV7-8
CASSLTGLPYEQYF
TGTGCCAGCAGTCTAACGGGCCTACCCTACGAGCAGTACTTC
>-|TRBJ2-5|-|TRBV5-6
CASSRGGLEETQYF
TGTGCCAGCAGCAGGGGGGGGCTGGAAGAGACCCAGTACTTC
>-|TRBJ2-7|-|TRBV6-6
CASSYRTVSYEQYF
TGTGCCAGCAGTTACCGGACGGTCTCCTACGAGCAGTACTTC
>-|TRBJ1-2|-|TRBV5-1
CASSATGHYGYTF
TGCGCCAGCAGCGCAACAGGGCACTATGGCTACACCTTC
>-|TRBJ2-7|TRBD1|TRBV5-1
CASSASGTAYEQYF
TGCGCCAGCAGCGCGTCCGGGACAGCCTACGAGCAGTACTTC
>-|TRBJ1-5|-|TRBV4-1
CASSQIHMRRGQPQHF
TGCGCCAGCAGCCAAATACATATGCGGCGAGGACAGCCCCAGCATTTT
>once|TRBJ2-7|-|TRBV6-5
CASSYFKSSYEQYF
TGTGCCAGCAGTTATTTTAAAAGCTCCTACGAGCAGTACTTC
>-|TRBJ1-2|-|TRBV19
CASRRRANYGYTF
TGTGCCAGTAGACGACGCGCTAACTATGGCTACACCTTC
>-|TRBJ2-7|TRBD2|TRBV5-6
CASSYSGTGGEQYF
TGTGCCAGCAGCTATAGCGGTACGGGGGGCGAGCAGTACTTC
>-|TRBJ1-2|-|TRBV4-2
CASSQESRVYGYTF
TGTGCCAGCAGCCAAGAAAGCAGGGTCTATGGCTACACCTTC
>-|TRBJ2-1|-|TRBV20-1
CSAGPFNEQFF
TGCAGTGCTGGGCCTTTCAATGAGCAGTTCTTC
>-|TRBJ1-1|-|TRBV5-1
CASSGGLRTEAFF
TGCGCCAGCAGCGGGGGACTGCGGACTGAAGCTTTCTTT
>-|TRBJ2-7|TRBD1|TRBV6-6
CASRSRTGVYEQYF
TGTGCCAGCAGGTCTAGGACAGGGGTATACGAGCAGTACTTC
>-|TRBJ1-2|-|TRBV6-1
CANRPILGYGYTF
TGTGCCAACAGACCGATACTGGGCTATGGCTACACCTTC
>once|TRBJ1-1|-|TRBV6-8
CASKPTGNTEAFF
TGTGCCAGCAAACCTACAGGGAACACTGAAGCTTTCTTT
>-|TRBJ1-1|TRBD1|TRBV5-8
CASSAWGDRKAFF
TGTGCCAGCAGCGCATGGGGGGACAGAAAAGCTTTCTTT
>-|TRBJ1-1|-|TRBV27
CASSSNPTGRNTEAFF
TGTGCCAGCAGTTCCAACCCGACAGGACGGAACACTGAAGCTTTCTTT
>-|TRBJ2-1|TRBD2|TRBV5-1
CASSQASGRAEEQFF
TGCGCCAGCAGCCAAGCTAGCGGGAGGGCCGAGGAGCAGTTCTTC
>-|TRBJ2-1|-|TRBV2
CASSVQGLYNEQFF
TGTGCCAGCAGCGTGCAGGGCCTCTACAATGAGCAGTTCTTC